This TCR beta chain originates from a study of blood T cell repertoires in COVID-19. The assay was immunoSEQ multiplex PCR, and TCRdb's table has in-frame clones only and misses some. The sample yields 330,000 or so clones, 80% to 90% seen once. This clonotype was sampled from a man aged 25 to 40 who had recovered from COVID-19. Sequenced sample: PBMCs or T cells enriched from blood (not recorded which).

The CDR3 sequence is CASRAGTGVNQPQHF. CDR3 bases: TGTGCCAGCAGAGCCGGGACAGGGGTGAATCAGCCCCAGCATTTT. V is TRBV2 and J is TRBJ1-5; TRBD1 matches 10 bases. There are 15 residues in the CDR3. CDR1 SNHLY and CDR2 FYNNEI come from the germline V gene. V shed 6 bases, J shed 4 bases, and the junction held 6 bases outside the gene matches.